These 7 T cell receptor beta chains came from one sample sequenced in a study of cytomegalovirus exposure and HLA in healthy donors. Clones were read by immunoSEQ multiplex PCR, and TCRdb kept only the in-frame ones, dropping some. This table has 250,000 to 400,000 clones, nearly 90% appearing once. The sample comprised PBMCs. The receptors were sampled from a man aged 30-40 years in good health and CMV-seronegative.

The chain couples TRBV5-6 to TRBJ1-1; 9 bases map to TRBD1. The CDR3 spans 16 residues. V gave up 4 bases and J gave up 1 base; unmatched junction bases: 8. Germline CDR1 reads SGHDT; CDR2 reads YYEEEE. The CDR3 coding sequence is TGTGCCAGCAGCCCAACGTACAGGGGGCGGAACACTGAAGCTTTCTTT. Its protein product is CASSPTYRGRNTEAFF.

Of note for this clone: This sample also contains other DNA sequences that code for the same CDR3. This chain connects TRBV19 to TRBJ2-1; TRBD1 aligns across 9 bases. V lost 5 bases to trimming and J lost 2 bases; unmatched junction nucleotides: 1. The length of the CDR3 is 14 residues. Germline-derived CDR1 and CDR2 are LNHDA and SQIVND (reference sequence). The CDR3 nucleotides are TGTGCCAGTAGTCGACAGGGGGCCTACAATGAGCAGTTCTTC. Amino acids: CASSRQGAYNEQFF. The variable domain in full, completed from reference TRBV19 and TRBJ2-1, reads DGGITQSPKYLFRKEGQNVTLSCEQNLNHDAMYWYRQDPGQGLRLIYYSQIVNDFQKGDIAEGYSVSREKKESFPLTVTSAQKNPTAFYLCASSRQGAYNEQFFGPGTRLTVL.

This chain joins TRBV5-4 and TRBJ2-7; D unclear. The CDR3 length is 13 residues. The germline CDR1 and CDR2 sequences are SGHNT and YYREEE (reference sequence). V shed 1 base and J shed 2 bases, with 7 bases lying between them. In nucleotides, the CDR3 is TGTGCCAGCAGCTTGTACAGAGCCTACGAGCAGTACTTC. Translation gives CASSLYRAYEQYF.

The chain carries TRBV28 and TRBJ2-3; D gene uncertain. Germline V gene data show CDR1 as MDHEN and CDR2 as SYDVKM. V was cut by 6 bases and J by 7 bases, with 8 bases left in between. The CDR3 extends over 11 amino acids. In nucleotides, the CDR3 is TGTGCCAGCAGCCTCCCTAATACGCAGTATTTT. Amino acid sequence: CASSLPNTQYF.

This rearrangement joins TRBV5-1 to TRBJ2-1, with D maybe TRBD1 (7 bases). Trimming took off 3 bases at V and 1 base at J, with 14 bases between the two ends. Germline lookup yields CDR1 SGHRS and CDR2 YFSETQ. This CDR3 is built from 16 residues. DNA for the CDR3: TGCGCCAGCAGCTACCAGACAGGGACTTCCTACAATGAGCAGTTCTTC. Translating gives CASSYQTGTSYNEQFF.

The V and J genes are TRBV27 and TRBJ2-7; TRBD1 is a possible D gene (5 bases). The CDR3 loop spans 12 amino acids. V was clipped by 6 bases and J by 3 bases, with 9 bases between them. Germline assignment: CDR1 MNHEY and CDR2 SMNVEV (reference sequence). This CDR3 reads CASSGQGYEQYF. Written as DNA, the CDR3 is TGTGCCAGCAGCGGGCAGGGCTACGAGCAGTACTTC.

The chain has TRBV25-1 and TRBJ2-1; TRBD1 agrees at 10 bases. Germline CDR1 MGHDK, CDR2 SYGVNS. The CDR3 sequence is 15 residues long. The J segment lost 8 bases and the V segment lost 3 bases, leaving 7 bases of the junction unmatched. The CDR3 DNA reads as TGTGCCAGCAGTGATTTGACAGGGGGCCTCGATGAGCAGTTCTTC. The encoded protein is CASSDLTGGLDEQFF.